The entry below describes one T cell receptor (beta chain). Its antigen is not known. Germline V CDR1 and CDR2: SGHTA, FQGNSA. CDR3 size: 15 residues. V was pared by 7 bases and J by 0 bases, with 5 bases of the junction left unmatched. The data are from a study of cytomegalovirus exposure and HLA in healthy donors. Study observations and caveats: TCR beta chains numbering more than 150 were designated cytomegalovirus-associated.

Primers: 60 Vbeta forward and 13 Jbeta reverse. The table came from immunoSEQ multiplex PCR; TCRdb's copy has only in-frame clones and leaves some out. The sample lists roughly 140,000 clones, about 60% occurring once. The V call is TRBV7-2, the J call TRBJ1-1, with TRBD1 matching 10 bases. Source material: PBMCs. This receptor was obtained from a woman aged 60-75 years in good health and CMV-seropositive. The CDR3 bases are TGTGCCAGCATCAGACAGGGGGCCATGAACACTGAAGCTTTCTTT. Its protein product is CASIRQGAMNTEAFF.